Reported below is one TCR beta chain. The sample is drawn from a study of control samples from healthy donors and cancer patients. Sequencing was performed with immunoSEQ multiplex PCR; in TCRdb, only in-frame clones are kept and a portion is missing. This sample has some 150,000 clones, with 85% to 95% found just once. CDR3 length: 12 amino acids. Trimming cost V 6 bases and J 5 bases, with 11 bases left between them. Germline loops: CDR1 SGHTA, CDR2 FQGNSA. Sequenced input: blood. The V call is TRBV7-2, the J call TRBJ2-7; D is undetermined. The source of this sequence is a woman aged 60-70 years in good health. CDR3 loop: CASSSGLNEQYF. Written as DNA, the CDR3 is TGTGCCAGCAGTTCCGGCCTTAACGAGCAGTACTTC.